The next 30 T cell receptor beta chains were all read from a single sample in a study of blood T cell repertoires in COVID-19 (dated by TCRdb to 2018 to 2020). Library preparation used the immunoSEQ multiplex PCR assay. In TCRdb, the immuneACCESS table is reduced to in-frame sequences with V and J assigned. These tables do not hold every clone; where another copy was compared, an unresolved V gene accounts for under half, and the others remain unexplained. The sample table contains some 72,000 clones; only one count was recorded for 86% of them. About 5% of the sample rests with the top ten. The sample was peripheral blood. These receptors all come from a man aged 45 to 65 with active or convalescent COVID-19.

The gene calls are TRBV6-1 and TRBJ2-1, with 8 bases fitting TRBD1. The germline V gene has CDR1 MNHNS and CDR2 SASEGT. Losses at the gene ends were 4 bases for V and 0 bases for J; bases not matched to a gene: 11. This CDR3 is built from 18 residues. The CDR3 reads CASSGRDRPLSSYNEQFF. The CDR3 DNA is TGTGCCAGCAGTGGGCGGGACAGGCCCCTAAGCTCCTACAATGAGCAGTTCTTC.

The V gene is TRBV18, the J gene TRBJ1-1; 8 bases line up with TRBD1. Germline CDR1 is KGHSH and CDR2 is LQKENI. V shed 8 bases, J shed 1 base, and the junction held 6 bases outside the gene matches. The CDR3 runs to 14 residues. CDR3 in DNA: TGTGCCAGCCGGACAGGGCCTTCGAACACTGAAGCTTTCTTT. Translation: CASRTGPSNTEAFF.

The rearrangement joins TRBV20-1 to TRBJ2-7; D is undetermined. V shed 2 bases and J shed 7 bases, with 6 bases lying between them. The germline gives CDR1 DFQATT, CDR2 SNEGSKA (reference sequence). This CDR3 region has 10 residues. CDR3 nucleotides: TGCAGTGCTAGATCGGTTGAGCAGTACTTC. Protein: CSARSVEQYF.

This chain links TRBV10-3 with TRBJ2-6; D is unresolved. Trimming stripped 6 bases from V and 0 bases from J, with 6 bases between. This CDR3 contains 14 residues. Germline assignment: CDR1 ENHRY and CDR2 SYGVKD. The CDR3 DNA is TGTGCCATCAGGCTAAGCTCTGGGGCCAACGTCCTGACTTTC. Protein product: CAIRLSSGANVLTF.

CDR3 in amino acids: CATSDSGQNNEQFF. CDR3 DNA: TGTGCCACCAGTGACTCTGGACAGAACAATGAGCAGTTCTTC. The chain recombines TRBV24-1 with TRBJ2-1; D perhaps matches TRBD1 (6 bases). The CDR3 contains 14 residues. CDR1 and CDR2 from the germline V gene are KGHDR and SFDVKD. V was pared by 4 bases and J by 5 bases, with 11 bases between.

The chain is built from TRBV7-2 and TRBJ1-4; 12 bases line up with TRBD1. This CDR3 has 17 amino acids. Germline lookup yields CDR1 SGHTA and CDR2 FQGNSA. The V gene end was trimmed by 5 bases and the J gene end by 2 bases; junction bases not matched to a gene: 6. Here the CDR3 reads CASSRSGTGGTNEKLFF. Here the CDR3 DNA reads TGTGCCAGCAGCCGGTCCGGGACAGGGGGCACTAATGAAAAACTGTTTTTT.

In this sample, this clone turned up many times. J is TRBJ2-1 and V is TRBV4-1; 10 bases are shared with TRBD2. V shed 5 bases, J shed 5 bases, and the junction held 9 bases outside the gene matches. The CDR3 is 16 amino acids. Germline CDR1 is MGHRA and CDR2 is YSYEKL. Written as DNA, the CDR3 is TGCGCCAGCAGCTCCGGAAGACTAGCGGGTGACAATGAGCAGTTCTTC. Translated: CASSSGRLAGDNEQFF.

The chain links TRBV30 to TRBJ2-1; TRBD2 is a possible D gene (7 bases). The V end was cut by 3 bases, the J end by 9 bases, with 18 bases between. CDR1 is GTSNPN, CDR2 SVGIG, per germline (reference sequence). The length of the CDR3 is 14 residues. The CDR3, as DNA: TGTGCCTGGAGCTTTGGCGGGGGCTGGGGTGAGCAGTTCTTC. Translating it yields CAWSFGGGWGEQFF.

This clone has a single count. The CDR3 region has the DNA TGCGCCAGCAGCTACTCTAGCGGGGGGGCCCCATACGAGCAGTACTTC. This encodes CASSYSSGGAPYEQYF. This chain connects TRBV5-1 to TRBJ2-7, with 12 bases fitting TRBD2. The CDR3 runs 16 residues. Germline CDR1 is SGHRS and CDR2 is YFSETQ. V dropped 3 bases and J dropped 4; count of bases not matched to a gene: 8.

The CDR3 region is CASSLEGVGGHGETQYF. As DNA, the CDR3 is TGTGCCAGCAGCTTAGAGGGCGTAGGGGGCCATGGAGAGACCCAGTACTTC. The chain recombines TRBV11-2 with TRBJ2-5, with 7 bases lining up with TRBD1. J gave up 4 bases and V 0 bases, and 11 bases lay outside the gene matches. Germline CDR1 is SGHAT and CDR2 is FQNNGV. CDR3 length: 17 amino acids.

V and J are TRBV7-2 and TRBJ2-2, with D possibly being TRBD1 (5 bases). CDR3 size: 13 residues. Germline CDR1 and CDR2: SGHTA and FQGNSA. Trimming left V 6 bases short and J 4 bases short, with 9 bases between. The chain's CDR3 is CASSYRGTGELFF. CDR3 nucleotides: TGTGCCAGCAGTTATAGGGGCACCGGGGAGCTGTTTTTT.

This clone was detected once. The chain has TRBV3-1 (or the pseudogene TRBV3-2) and TRBJ1-1; D not resolved. The V gene lost 0 bases and the J gene lost 0 bases, with 17 bases spanning the gap. The CDR3 totals 18 residues. The germline gives CDR1 LGHDT, CDR2 YNNKEL (reference sequence). The CDR3 here is CASSQDLGPRLMNTEAFF. CDR3 nucleotides: TGTGCCAGCAGCCAAGATTTAGGACCTAGACTAATGAACACTGAAGCTTTCTTT.

The chain recombines TRBV6-2 or TRBV6-3 with TRBJ1-2, with 9 nucleotides matching TRBD1. The V and J ends lost 6 bases and 5 bases, in that order; junction bases with no gene match: 10. This CDR3 has 15 amino acids. Germline V CDR1 and CDR2: MNHEY, SVGEGT. CDR3: CASSLQGAQSYGYTF. The CDR3 DNA reads TGTGCCAGCAGCCTACAGGGGGCGCAAAGTTATGGCTACACCTTC.

V and J are TRBV28 and TRBJ1-1; tentative D call: TRBD1 (5 bases). V shed 7 bases and J shed 3 bases, with 12 bases lying between them. Germline CDR1 is MDHEN and CDR2 is SYDVKM. This CDR3 contains 13 residues. The CDR3 bases are TGTGCCAGCACCTTTGGGGCTGACACTGAAGCTTTCTTT. Its protein product is CASTFGADTEAFF.

The V gene is TRBV5-6, the J gene TRBJ2-7; TRBD1 matches at 7 bases. J was trimmed by 0 bases and V by 5 bases; bases with no gene match: 5. The CDR3 is made up of 14 amino acids. Germline lookup yields CDR1 SGHDT and CDR2 YYEEEE. CDR3 sequence (DNA): TGTGCCAGCAGTTGGACAGGCCTCTCCTACGAGCAGTACGTC. This sequence encodes CASSWTGLSYEQYV.

The rearrangement joins TRBV2 to TRBJ2-2; D gene uncertain. Germline V gene lookup returns CDR1 SNHLY and CDR2 FYNNEI. This CDR3 has 15 residues. Between the trimmed V and J ends, which lost 2 bases and 2 bases, there was a span of 9 bases. The CDR3 sequence: CASSETGSNTGELFF. CDR3 nucleotides: TGTGCCAGCAGTGAAACGGGTTCCAACACCGGGGAGCTGTTTTTT. Drawing the rest from reference TRBV2 and TRBJ2-2, the complete variable domain is EPEVTQTPSHQVTQMGQEVILRCVPISNHLYFYWYRQILGQKVEFLVSFYNNEISEKSEIFDDQFSVERPDGSNFTLKIRSTKLEDSAMYFCASSETGSNTGELFFGEGSRLTVL.

This chain joins TRBV19 and TRBJ1-2; unclear D gene. The V end lost 7 bases, the J end lost 7 bases, and 13 bases lay between the germline ends. This CDR3 is 12 amino acids long. CDR1 LNHDA and CDR2 SQIVND come from the germline V gene (reference sequence). The CDR3 nucleotides are TGTGCCAGTAAATCTGCGGCCCCTGGCTACACCTTC. Amino acid sequence: CASKSAAPGYTF.

This chain links TRBV7-2 with TRBJ2-7; tentatively, D is TRBD2 (6 bases). The CDR3 contains 15 residues. Germline V gene lookup returns CDR1 SGHTA and CDR2 FQGNSA. The V and J ends lost 1 base and 3 bases respectively, with 13 bases between them. CDR3 amino acids: CASSLGDSRDYEQYF. CDR3 in DNA: TGTGCCAGCAGCTTAGGGGACTCCAGGGACTACGAGCAGTACTTC.

CDR3 DNA: TGTGCCACCAGTGATTTGGGACAGGGTGGCACAGATACGCAGTATTTT. It specifies CATSDLGQGGTDTQYF. The genes are TRBV24-1 and TRBJ2-3; 8 bases are a match to TRBD1. J lost 1 base, V lost 0 bases, and 2 bases had no gene match. The CDR3 extends over 16 amino acids. Germline CDR1 and CDR2: KGHDR and SFDVKD.

This chain connects TRBV5-1 to TRBJ2-2, with 7 bases matching TRBD2. Germline V lookup: CDR1 SGHRS, CDR2 YFSETQ. The junction had 11 bases not matched to a gene; V was cut back by 3 bases and J by 0 bases. The CDR3 is 18 residues long. DNA of the CDR3: TGCGCCAGCAGCTGGGGACTACACACTACCGCGAACACCGGGGAGCTGTTTTTT. Translating it yields CASSWGLHTTANTGELFF.

This clone was counted a single time. The rearrangement links TRBV30 to TRBJ2-3; the match to TRBD2 covers 8 bases. CDR3 length: 15 amino acids. Losses at the gene ends were 0 bases for V and 2 bases for J; bases not matched to a gene: 4. Germline CDR1 GTSNPN, CDR2 SVGIG (reference sequence). The CDR3 DNA reads as TGTGCCTGGAGTGTCGCTAGCGGGTCCACAGATACGCAGTATTTT. The encoded protein is CAWSVASGSTDTQYF.

The gene calls are TRBV28 and TRBJ1-6, with D uncertain. The CDR3 has 13 residues. Germline V CDR1 and CDR2: MDHEN, SYDVKM. Trimming took off 1 base at V and 12 bases at J, with 10 bases between the two ends. CDR3 sequence (DNA): TGTGCCAGCAGTTTATTTCTAGGAAAACCCCTCCACTTT. Protein sequence: CASSLFLGKPLHF.

The CDR3 spells CASSFSRSNQPQHF. CDR3 DNA sequence: TGTGCCAGCAGTTTCTCACGGAGCAATCAGCCCCAGCATTTT. The rearrangement uses TRBV27 and TRBJ1-5; D gene uncertain. V was cut by 3 bases and J by 1 base, with 7 bases left in between. Germline loops: CDR1 MNHEY, CDR2 SMNVEV (reference sequence). This CDR3 has 14 amino acids.

The CDR3 DNA is TGTGCCAGACAAATCAGAAGGGGCCCAGAGACCCAGTACTTC. It encodes CARQIRRGPETQYF. The chain is built from TRBV6-6 and TRBJ2-5, with D possibly matching TRBD1 (5 bases). This CDR3 contains 14 residues. Trimming stripped 9 bases from V and 4 bases from J, with 18 bases between. Germline-derived CDR1 and CDR2 are MNHNY and SVGAGI (reference sequence).

This clone was seen only a few times. The V and J genes are TRBV12-3 or TRBV12-4 and TRBJ2-5, with D possibly matching TRBD1 (6 bases). V lost 1 base, J lost 3 bases, and 6 bases lay in between. The CDR3 length is 13 residues. The CDR3 DNA reads TGTGCCAGCAGTTTAGGGACAGAAGAGACCCAGTACTTC. Its protein product is CASSLGTEETQYF.

The rearrangement uses TRBV29-1 and TRBJ2-1; 7 nucleotides align to TRBD2. Germline CDR1 and CDR2: SQVTM and ANQGSEA. The CDR3 totals 12 residues. J lost 6 bases, V lost 3 bases, and 2 bases had no gene match. In nucleotides, the CDR3 is TGCAGCGTTGATCCTAGCGGCAATGAGCAGTTCTTC. It yields the protein CSVDPSGNEQFF.

The J gene is TRBJ2-1, the V gene TRBV2; a weak D match, TRBD2 (6 bases). The germline gives CDR1 SNHLY, CDR2 FYNNEI. The CDR3 has 13 residues. Trimming shortened V by 4 bases and J by 5 bases, and 9 bases separated the two germline ends. The DNA of the CDR3 is TGTGCCAGCAGTGGACGGGGGAACAATGAGCAGTTCTTC. It is translated as CASSGRGNNEQFF.

The genes are TRBV2 and TRBJ2-3; the D gene is possibly TRBD2 (5 bases). The CDR3 totals 14 residues. Germline values: CDR1 SNHLY, CDR2 FYNNEI. Deletions cut 3 bases from V and 0 bases from J, with 7 bases between. For the CDR3, the DNA is TGTGCCAGCAGTGAGATAGCGAGCACAGATACGCAGTATTTT. It is translated as CASSEIASTDTQYF.

This chain uses TRBV2 with TRBJ2-1, with 7 bases lining up with TRBD1. In germline, CDR1 is SNHLY, CDR2 FYNNEI. Losses at the gene ends were 4 bases for V and 10 bases for J; bases not matched to a gene: 7. The length of the CDR3 is 13 residues. CDR3 residues: CASSVGLQGEQFF. The CDR3 DNA is TGTGCCAGCAGTGTTGGGTTACAGGGGGAGCAGTTCTTC.

V and J are TRBV19 and TRBJ1-2; the D is unclear. With 5 bases removed from V and 5 bases from J, the gap between germline ends came to 18 bases. Germline V gives CDR1 LNHDA, CDR2 SQIVND (reference sequence). The CDR3 covers 15 residues. CDR3 protein: CASSLSLTEFYGYTF. CDR3 DNA: TGTGCCAGTAGTCTATCTCTGACGGAGTTTTATGGCTACACCTTC.